These 28 T cell receptor beta chains were sequenced from one sample in a study of OX40 agonist ivuxolimab in advanced cancers. Profiling relied on immunoSEQ multiplex PCR, and the TCRdb table lists in-frame clones only, not all of them. Among about 68,000 clones listed, about 90% were seen once. Sequenced here: CD4+ or CD8+ T cells sorted from blood, sampled in a trial of the OX40 agonist ivuxolimab. These receptors were collected from an adult with an advanced solid tumor such as melanoma, head and neck, liver or kidney cancer.

This clone was seen a few times. The DNA for the CDR3 is TGTGCCAGCAGTCCACAGGGAAGCAGAGAGACCCAGTACTTC. Protein product: CASSPQGSRETQYF. V usage is TRBV6-6 and J usage is TRBJ2-5, with D possibly matching TRBD1 (6 bases). With 5 bases removed from V and 4 bases from J, the gap between germline ends came to 14 bases. Per germline, CDR1 MNHNY and CDR2 SVGAGI (reference sequence). The CDR3 length is 14 residues.

The CDR3 nucleotides read TGCGCCAGCAGCGACAAGTTTTCACGGGAGGGAGCCTACAATGAGCAGTTCTTC. It is translated as CASSDKFSREGAYNEQFF. The genes are TRBV5-1 and TRBJ2-1, with TRBD2 matching 8 bases. The CDR3 loop spans 18 amino acids. V gave up 4 bases and J gave up 2 bases; unmatched junction bases: 14. Germline lookup yields CDR1 SGHRS and CDR2 YFSETQ.

The gene calls are TRBV10-2 and TRBJ2-2; 10 bases are shared with TRBD2. The germline CDR1 and CDR2 sequences are WSHSY and SAAADI. The CDR3 extends over 15 amino acids. The trim removed 6 bases at V and 7 bases at J, leaving 8 bases unmatched. This CDR3 reads CASRRLAGEVGELFF. In DNA, the CDR3 is TGCGCCAGCAGGCGTCTAGCGGGAGAGGTCGGGGAGCTGTTTTTT.

The chain combines TRBV9 with TRBJ2-1; perhaps TRBD2 as D (6 bases). The germline V gene has CDR1 SGDLS and CDR2 YYNGEE. V dropped 0 bases and J dropped 4 bases, with 14 bases sitting between them. The CDR3 runs to 16 residues. CDR3 region: CASSVATGVMYNEQFF. CDR3 DNA sequence: TGTGCCAGCAGCGTAGCAACGGGAGTGATGTACAATGAGCAGTTCTTC. Filled out from reference TRBV9 and TRBJ2-1, the complete variable domain reads DSGVTQTPKHLITATGQRVTLRCSPRSGDLSVYWYQQSLDQGLQFLIQYYNGEERAKGNILERFSAQQFPDLHSELNLSSLELGDSALYFCASSVATGVMYNEQFFGPGTRLTVL.

This clone was seen a single time. The chain carries TRBV9 and TRBJ2-5; TRBD1 matches at 7 bases. V dropped 3 bases and J dropped 0; count of bases not matched to a gene: 5. The germline gives CDR1 SGDLS, CDR2 YYNGEE. The CDR3 spans 15 residues. In nucleotides, the CDR3 is TGTGCCAGCAGCGCGACAGGGCGGTACCAAGAGACCCAGTACTTC. Its translation is CASSATGRYQETQYF.

The rearrangement uses TRBV19 and TRBJ2-3, with 9 bases that match TRBD2. Germline assignment: CDR1 LNHDA and CDR2 SQIVND (reference sequence). This CDR3 is 16 amino acids long. V shed 4 bases, J shed 1 base, and the junction held 6 bases outside the gene matches. CDR3 sequence reads: CASSTGLAWGTDTQYF. CDR3 bases: TGTGCCAGTAGTACGGGACTAGCTTGGGGCACAGATACGCAGTATTTT.

The table lists this clone with a count of one. This chain joins TRBV7-2 and TRBJ1-2; 10 bases are a match to TRBD1. Germline CDR1 is SGHTA and CDR2 is FQGNSA. The trim removed 3 bases at V and 7 bases at J, leaving 8 bases unmatched. This CDR3 region has 15 residues. The DNA for the CDR3 is TGTGCCAGCAGCTTGGGGACAGGGGCGAGGTTTGGCTACACCTTC. Its protein is CASSLGTGARFGYTF. The complete variable domain, with remaining parts taken from reference TRBV7-2 and TRBJ1-2, reads GAGVSQSPSNKVTEKGKDVELRCDPISGHTALYWYRQSLGQGLEFLIYFQGNSAPDKSGLPSDRFSAERTGGSVSTLTIQRTQQEDSAVYLCASSLGTGARFGYTFGSGTRLTVV.

The chain has TRBV28 and TRBJ2-1; the match to TRBD2 covers 11 bases. The CDR3 extends over 14 amino acids. With V trimmed by 4 bases and J by 5 bases, 1 base remained unmatched. From germline, CDR1 is MDHEN and CDR2 SYDVKM. The CDR3 sequence is CASSSTSGNNEQFF. As DNA, the CDR3 is TGTGCCAGCAGTTCGACTAGCGGGAACAATGAGCAGTTCTTC.

The rearrangement links TRBV7-9 to TRBJ2-1, with 11 bases lining up with TRBD2. There are 15 residues in the CDR3. V dropped 6 bases and J dropped 5; count of bases not matched to a gene: 6. CDR1 SEHNR and CDR2 FQNEAQ come from the germline V gene (reference sequence). CDR3 in DNA: TGTGCCAGCAGAAAGACTAGCGGGAATCACAATGAGCAGTTCTTC. Translation gives CASRKTSGNHNEQFF.

The rearrangement links TRBV10-2 to TRBJ1-5; D is perhaps TRBD1 (6 bases). Trimming stripped 7 bases from V and 4 bases from J, with 17 bases between. This CDR3 contains 15 residues. The germline CDR1 and CDR2 sequences are WSHSY and SAAADI. The CDR3 is CASKIQGLENQPQHF. The DNA for the CDR3 is TGCGCCAGCAAAATCCAGGGGCTAGAGAATCAGCCCCAGCATTTT.

The chain couples TRBV25-1 to TRBJ1-6, with D possibly TRBD1 on 5 matching bases. This CDR3 has 13 amino acids. In germline, CDR1 is MGHDK, CDR2 SYGVNS. V lost 3 bases to trimming and J lost 7 bases, with 7 bases between them. CDR3 sequence: CASSDDRNSPLHF. As DNA, the CDR3 is TGTGCCAGCAGTGACGACAGAAATTCACCCCTCCACTTT. Full variable domain (outside the CDR3, taken from reference TRBV25-1 and TRBJ1-6): EADIYQTPRYLVIGTGKKITLECSQTMGHDKMYWYQQDPGMELHLIHYSYGVNSTEKGDLSSESTVSRIRTEHFPLTLESARPSHTSQYLCASSDDRNSPLHFGNGTRLTVT.

This chain connects TRBV11-2 to TRBJ1-1; D might be TRBD1 (5 bases). This CDR3 has 13 amino acids. Trimming took 4 bases from V and 7 from J, leaving 13 bases between them. Looked up from germline, CDR1 is SGHAT and CDR2 is FQNNGV. CDR3 sequence: CASSSYWGGEAFF. CDR3 DNA: TGTGCCAGCAGCTCCTACTGGGGGGGTGAAGCTTTCTTT.

The rearrangement links TRBV6-5 to TRBJ2-2, with 7 positions matching TRBD2. Germline CDR1 and CDR2: MNHEY and SVGAGI. After removal of 2 bases from V and 5 bases from J, the junction contained 5 bases not matched to a gene. This CDR3 is 15 amino acids long. CDR3 protein: CASSYGGGVTGELFF. Here the CDR3 DNA reads TGTGCCAGCAGTTACGGGGGAGGGGTGACCGGGGAGCTGTTTTTT.

The rearrangement joins TRBV5-1 to TRBJ1-3; 8 bases map to TRBD1. This CDR3 spans 13 amino acids. J lost 3 bases, V lost 5 bases, and 1 base had no gene match. CDR1 SGHRS and CDR2 YFSETQ come from the germline V gene. The CDR3 nucleotides are TGCGCCAGCAGGACAGGGGTTGGAAACACCATATATTTT. Translation: CASRTGVGNTIYF.

The chain joins TRBV6-5 to TRBJ1-6, with 8 bases aligning to TRBD1. V gave up 6 bases and J gave up 10 bases; unmatched junction bases: 8. Germline V CDR1 and CDR2: MNHEY, SVGAGI. CDR3 size: 14 residues. CDR3 residues: CASRRGTGESPLHF. CDR3 DNA sequence: TGTGCCAGCAGACGGGGGACAGGCGAATCACCCCTCCACTTT.

This clone occurred once. The chain recombines TRBV5-1 with TRBJ2-7, with D possibly TRBD1 on 6 matching bases. The CDR3 is 14 amino acids. The germline gives CDR1 SGHRS, CDR2 YFSETQ. V lost 4 bases to trimming and J lost 2 bases, with 13 bases between them. The CDR3 bases are TGCGCCAGCAGCAGCCTTGGGACAACCTACGAGCAGTACTTC. Protein product: CASSSLGTTYEQYF.

The genes are TRBV19 and TRBJ1-4, with unresolved D. This CDR3 comprises 14 residues. Germline V CDR1 and CDR2: LNHDA, SQIVND (reference sequence). Trimming removed 7 bases at V and 3 bases at J, with 12 bases between. CDR3 DNA sequence: TGTGCCAGTAAAAGTACGGGTTCTAATGAAAAACTGTTTTTT. Its translation is CASKSTGSNEKLFF.

The V call is TRBV18, the J call TRBJ2-3; 9 nucleotides agree with TRBD2. After removal of 1 base from V and 5 bases from J, the junction contained 4 bases not matched to a gene. Germline V gene lookup returns CDR1 KGHSH and CDR2 LQKENI. The CDR3 consists of 15 residues. The CDR3 coding sequence is TGTGCCAGCTCACCACTAGCGGGAGTAGGAGATACGCAGTATTTT. Translated, it gives CASSPLAGVGDTQYF.

The chain carries TRBV9 and TRBJ2-7; 13 bases are shared with TRBD2. The germline gives CDR1 SGDLS, CDR2 YYNGEE. The length of the CDR3 is 15 residues. With V trimmed by 3 bases and J by 5 bases, 5 bases remained unmatched. The CDR3 protein is CASSDGLAGVHEQYF. In nucleotides, the CDR3 is TGTGCCAGCAGCGACGGACTAGCGGGAGTCCACGAGCAGTACTTC.

V and J are TRBV19 and TRBJ2-1; D is undetermined. The V gene lost 8 bases and the J gene lost 2 bases, with 7 bases spanning the gap. CDR1 and CDR2 (germline): LNHDA, SQIVND (reference sequence). This CDR3 comprises 12 residues. The CDR3, as DNA: TGTGCCAGTGGAGTAGCCTACAATGAGCAGTTCTTC. Protein: CASGVAYNEQFF. Combining the CDR3 with reference TRBV19 and TRBJ2-1 gives the whole variable domain DGGITQSPKYLFRKEGQNVTLSCEQNLNHDAMYWYRQDPGQGLRLIYYSQIVNDFQKGDIAEGYSVSREKKESFPLTVTSAQKNPTAFYLCASGVAYNEQFFGPGTRLTVL.

This clone was detected only a few times. This chain connects TRBV5-1 to TRBJ1-2, with D possibly matching TRBD1 (5 bases). The germline V gene has CDR1 SGHRS and CDR2 YFSETQ. The germline V and J ends were trimmed by 0 bases and 4 bases, with 7 bases remaining between them. There are 13 residues in the CDR3. CDR3 in DNA: TGCGCCAGCAGCTTGGAAGGGACCTATGGCTACACCTTC. Amino acid sequence: CASSLEGTYGYTF. Combining the CDR3 with reference TRBV5-1 and TRBJ1-2 gives the whole variable domain KAGVTQTPRYLIKTRGQQVTLSCSPISGHRSVSWYQQTPGQGLQFLFEYFSETQRNKGNFPGRFSGRQFSNSRSEMNVSTLELGDSALYLCASSLEGTYGYTFGSGTRLTVV.

V usage is TRBV29-1 and J usage is TRBJ2-1; no clear D gene. In germline, CDR1 is SQVTM, CDR2 ANQGSEA. The CDR3 spans 13 residues. CDR3: CVNPAHSYNEQFF. The CDR3 nucleotides read TGCGTAAATCCGGCTCACTCCTACAATGAGCAGTTCTTC.

V is TRBV6-1 and J is TRBJ1-5; no reliable D call. From germline, CDR1 is MNHNS and CDR2 SASEGT. Trimming left V 6 bases short and J 6 bases short, with 6 bases between. The CDR3 contains 11 residues. CDR3 in DNA: TGTGCCAGCAGCGCGAGTCAGCCCCAGCATTTT. Translating gives CASSASQPQHF.

The chain has TRBV4-2 and TRBJ1-5; D is perhaps TRBD1 (5 bases). The V end was cut by 4 bases, the J end by 1 base, with 17 bases between. The CDR3 length is 17 residues. CDR1 is LGHNA, CDR2 YNFKEQ, per germline. CDR3 sequence (DNA): TGTGCCAGCAGCCTCCAGGGTTTCGGCGGGAGCAATCAGCCCCAGCATTTT. Translated, it gives CASSLQGFGGSNQPQHF.

The chain couples TRBV7-3 to TRBJ1-1, with a tentative D call TRBD1 (5 bases). This CDR3 spans 17 amino acids. V lost 2 bases, J lost 3 bases, and 19 bases lay in between. Germline V gene sequence: CDR1 SGHTA, CDR2 FQGTGA. CDR3 region: CASSLGFGGTSYTEAFF. The CDR3, as DNA: TGTGCCAGCAGCTTAGGGTTTGGGGGGACGTCGTACACTGAAGCTTTCTTT.

The chain joins TRBV14 to TRBJ1-1; D not resolved. Trimming shortened V by 2 bases and J by 0 bases, and 4 bases separated the two germline ends. Germline values: CDR1 SGHDN, CDR2 FVKESK. CDR3 length: 13 amino acids. CDR3 amino acids: CASSQYLNTEAFF. The CDR3 DNA is TGTGCCAGCAGCCAATATCTGAACACTGAAGCTTTCTTT.

V is TRBV7-2 and J is TRBJ1-1; 10 bases agree with TRBD1. This CDR3 contains 14 residues. Germline trimming cut 3 bases from V and 3 bases from J; bases unmatched to any gene: 1. Germline CDR1 SGHTA, CDR2 FQGNSA. The CDR3 sequence: CASSLDRGYTEAFF. Here the CDR3 DNA reads TGTGCCAGCAGCTTGGACAGGGGGTACACTGAAGCTTTCTTT. The full variable domain, completed using reference TRBV7-2 and TRBJ1-1, is GAGVSQSPSNKVTEKGKDVELRCDPISGHTALYWYRQSLGQGLEFLIYFQGNSAPDKSGLPSDRFSAERTGGSVSTLTIQRTQQEDSAVYLCASSLDRGYTEAFFGQGTRLTVV.

The chain employs TRBV7-3 and TRBJ2-3; the D is unclear. The CDR3 is made up of 12 amino acids. V was pared by 5 bases and J by 4 bases, with 7 bases between. The germline CDR1 and CDR2 sequences are SGHTA and FQGTGA. In DNA form, the CDR3 reads TGTGCCAGCAGCCCCCACCCAGATACGCAGTATTTT. It codes for CASSPHPDTQYF.